This entry concerns a single T cell receptor beta chain. This sample was included in a study of blood T cell repertoires in COVID-19. The wider study: Samples representing acute and convalescent COVID-19 were sourced from the United States, Italy and Spain. Sources were T cells, B-cell-depleted T cells, or PBMCs; the material itself was cDNA or gDNA.

Germline V lookup: CDR1 MDHEN, CDR2 SYDVKM. After removal of 2 bases from V and 5 bases from J, the junction contained 13 bases not matched to a gene. The CDR3 runs 19 residues. Original processing notes: From reference gene primer amplification, estimates of nucleated cell counts were derived. Only in-frame clones appear in the TCRdb table, and some are missing; sequencing was by immunoSEQ multiplex PCR. V and J calls and clone size are copied from that table; D and trimming were computed from the DNA. The data show roughly 38,000 clones, with around 81% seen just once and more than 30% held by the top ten.

The specimen was peripheral blood. The chain carries TRBV28 and TRBJ2-1, with TRBD2 matching over 12 bases. The source of this sequence is a man in his forties with active or convalescent COVID-19. Here the CDR3 reads CASSLQSMGGLAGNNEQFF. The CDR3 DNA reads as TGTGCCAGCAGTTTACAGAGTATGGGGGGACTAGCGGGTAACAATGAGCAGTTCTTC.